This TCR beta chain was identified during a study of T cells in Graves' hyperthyroidism and ophthalmopathy. This clonotype was seen ten or more times. RNA transcripts served as the template for amplifying TCR beta CDR3 regions. The TCR CDR3 was amplified in a first-round RT-PCR using the HTBI primer set. TCRdb processed the multiplex PCR reads anew with MiXCR; each CDR3 protein has one entry. The sample lists about 360,000 distinct CDR3 sequences; about 13% were seen once. The receptor was isolated from a woman in her late teens or twenties with Graves' hyperthyroidism. Sequenced sample: blood.

The CDR3 nucleotides read TGTGCCAGCAACACAGGGCTCAGGACTGAAGCTTTCTTT. This sequence encodes CASNTGLRTEAFF. The chain links TRBV28 to TRBJ1-1; D possibly corresponds to TRBD1 (6 bases). Trimming pared 7 bases from V and 5 bases from J, leaving 14 bases between. The CDR3 has 13 amino acids. CDR1 is MDHEN, CDR2 SYDVKM, per germline.